The next 27 T cell receptor beta chains were all read from a single sample in a study of T cell repertoires in cytomegalovirus infection. TCRdb analysed the reads with MiXCR anew, one entry per CDR3 protein. The table lists a few hundred thousand distinct CDR3 sequences, about a sixth of them singletons, with roughly 45% in the top ten. The sequencing input was CD8+ T cells from PBMCs. These TCRs come from a human donor in good health (CMV status not recorded). Some clones in this sample may be carry-over from other donors' samples.

This clonotype was seen at least ten times. This rearrangement joins TRBV11-2 to TRBJ1-1; D unclear. CDR1 SGHAT and CDR2 FQNNGV come from the germline V gene. V was pared by 1 base and J by 3 bases, with 9 bases between. This CDR3 is 14 amino acids long. CDR3 sequence: CASSLGSGDTEAFF. DNA of the CDR3: TGTGCCAGCAGCTTAGGAAGCGGGGACACTGAAGCTTTCTTT.

Concerning this clonotype: This could be a read error, since a much larger clone is one nucleotide away. Given the absence of the conserved phenylalanine or tryptophan at the CDR3 end, a read error is likely. J is TRBJ2-1 and V is TRBV4-1; no reliable D call. The CDR3 runs 16 residues. Trimming removed 5 bases from V and 8 bases from J, with 22 bases in between. Germline loops: CDR1 MGHRA, CDR2 YSYEKL. CDR3 nucleotide sequence: TGCGCCAGCAGCTTACGAAGTGAGACTGCAGGCGATGAGCAGTTCTTA. This gives the protein CASSLRSETAGDEQFL.

This chain links TRBV6-2 or TRBV6-3 with TRBJ2-2; D gene uncertain. Germline V CDR1 and CDR2: MNHEY, SVGEGT. The V gene lost 7 bases and the J gene lost 6 bases, with 12 bases spanning the gap. This CDR3 has 13 amino acids. Written as DNA, the CDR3 is TGTGCCAGCACCCCCCGAATGGCCGGGGAGCTGTTTTTT. Its protein is CASTPRMAGELFF.

The chain employs TRBV4-3 and TRBJ1-2; D remains unclear. The CDR3 runs 15 residues. Germline CDR1 reads LGHNA; CDR2 reads YSLEER. Trimming stripped 1 base from V and 4 bases from J, with 13 bases between. The CDR3 DNA is TGCGCCAGCAGCCAAGTCGCAGATCATTCCTATGGCTACACCTTC. It is translated as CASSQVADHSYGYTF.

This clonotype was counted only a few times. The CDR3 bases are TGTGCCAGCAGTCCCGTGAGCGGGGAGCTGTTTTTT. It specifies CASSPVSGELFF. This rearrangement joins TRBV12-3 or TRBV12-4 to TRBJ2-2; D remains ambiguous. The CDR3 covers 12 residues. Trimming took off 5 bases at V and 7 bases at J, with 8 bases between the two ends.

The rearrangement links TRBV6-2 or TRBV6-3 to TRBJ1-1, with 8 nucleotides matching TRBD1. Germline V gene data show CDR1 as MNHEY and CDR2 as SVGEGT. Trimming cost V 4 bases and J 7 bases; bases outside gene matches: 2. The CDR3 sequence is 12 residues long. DNA of the CDR3: TGTGCCAGCAGTTGGACAGGGAATGAAGCTTTCTTT. Residues: CASSWTGNEAFF.

This clonotype was seen more than once but under ten times. The genes are TRBV2 and TRBJ2-2, with 7 bases aligning to TRBD2. The CDR3 has 13 amino acids. After removal of 6 bases from V and 7 bases from J, the junction contained 5 bases not matched to a gene. The germline CDR1 and CDR2 sequences are SNHLY and FYNNEI. The CDR3 here is CASRGGGNGELFF. CDR3 bases: TGTGCCAGCAGGGGCGGGGGTAACGGGGAGCTGTTTTTT.

V usage is TRBV12-5 and J usage is TRBJ2-3; D is unresolved. Per the germline V gene, CDR1 is LGHNT and CDR2 is FRNRAP. The V end lost 7 bases, the J end lost 5 bases, and 10 bases lay between the germline ends. The CDR3 consists of 12 residues. CDR3 amino acids: CASVPLEDTQYF. The CDR3 nucleotides read TGTGCTAGTGTACCCCTAGAAGATACGCAGTATTTT.

This clonotype was picked up a small number of times. V is TRBV9 and J is TRBJ2-7; D possibly corresponds to TRBD1 (6 bases). Germline values: CDR1 SGDLS, CDR2 YYNGEE. Between the trimmed V and J ends, which lost 3 bases and 4 bases, there was a span of 17 bases. The CDR3 sequence is 15 residues long. CDR3 amino acids: CASSEGRGGDYEQYF. CDR3 nucleotide sequence: TGTGCCAGCAGCGAGGGACGAGGGGGAGATTACGAGCAGTACTTC.

Ten or more counts support this clonotype. J is TRBJ1-4 and V is TRBV7-6; unclear D gene. CDR3 length equals 15 residues. The ends were cut back, 3 bases at V and 2 bases at J, with 10 bases in the middle. Germline V gives CDR1 SGHVS, CDR2 FNYEAQ. CDR3 protein: CASSLEGVTNEKLFF. The CDR3 DNA reads as TGTGCCAGCAGCTTGGAGGGTGTTACTAATGAAAAACTGTTTTTT.

To note about this clonotype: One junction end disagrees with the germline gene, perhaps due to a read error. The rearrangement joins TRBV5-3 to TRBJ1-1; D remains ambiguous. TRBV5-3 is an ORF, with its function uncertain. The CDR3 is 15 residues long. DNA for the CDR3: TGTGCCAGCAGCTACGGGGAACCTACCTACACTGAAGCTTTCTTT. It specifies CASSYGEPTYTEAFF.

This clonotype has at least ten counts. V and J are TRBV7-2 and TRBJ1-5; the D is unclear. In germline, CDR1 is SGHTA, CDR2 FQGNSA. The CDR3 spans 12 residues. With 5 bases removed from V and 11 bases from J, the gap between germline ends came to 13 bases. CDR3 nucleotide sequence: TGTGCCAGCAGCCCCTCGACCGGTGCCCAGCATTTT. Protein sequence: CASSPSTGAQHF. Full variable domain (missing parts from reference TRBV7-2 and TRBJ1-5): GAGVSQSPSNKVTEKGKDVELRCDPISGHTALYWYRQSLGQGLEFLIYFQGNSAPDKSGLPSDRFSAERTGGSVSTLTIQRTQQEDSAVYLCASSPSTGAQHFGDGTRLSIL.

This clonotype was counted at least ten times. This chain uses TRBV7-9 with TRBJ2-3, with 7 bases matching TRBD2. Trimming at V came to 3 bases and at J to 2 bases, leaving 2 bases not matched to a gene. This CDR3 has 14 residues. Germline V gene lookup returns CDR1 SEHNR and CDR2 FQNEAQ (reference sequence). The CDR3 bases are TGTGCCAGCAGCTTGAGCGGGGACACAGATACGCAGTATTTT. Translated, it gives CASSLSGDTDTQYF.

This clonotype was detected a few times. The gene calls are TRBV10-3 and TRBJ2-2; no firm D call. V was shortened by 4 bases and J by 1 base, with 4 bases between the two germline ends. In germline, CDR1 is ENHRY, CDR2 SYGVKD. The CDR3 spans 13 residues. The CDR3 protein is CAISGENTGELFF. The CDR3 bases are TGTGCCATCAGTGGAGAGAACACCGGGGAGCTGTTTTTT.

This clonotype was counted many times. The rearrangement uses TRBV11-1 and TRBJ1-1, with 8 bases aligning to TRBD1. Germline CDR1 SGHAT, CDR2 FQDESV (reference sequence). This CDR3 has 15 residues. Losses at the gene ends were 5 bases for V and 8 bases for J; bases not matched to a gene: 13. CDR3 residues: CASSHSWTGLLEAFF. The DNA of the CDR3 is TGTGCCAGCAGCCACAGCTGGACAGGGTTGCTGGAAGCTTTCTTT.

This clonotype was detected many times. The chain uses TRBV7-4 and TRBJ2-5; 10 positions match TRBD1. CDR1 is SGHVT and CDR2 is SQSDAQ in the germline V gene. V was pared by 0 bases and J by 4 bases, with 11 bases of the junction left unmatched. This CDR3 is 18 amino acids long. The CDR3: CASSLASETGGAGETQYF. CDR3 DNA sequence: TGTGCCAGCAGCTTAGCGAGTGAGACAGGGGGCGCGGGAGAGACCCAGTACTTC.

The table lists this clonotype with many counts. The chain combines TRBV6-1 with TRBJ2-3, with TRBD1 matching over 7 bases. Germline V CDR1 and CDR2: MNHNS, SASEGT. CDR3 length: 14 amino acids. V lost 3 bases to trimming and J lost 3 bases; unmatched junction nucleotides: 3. CDR3 coding DNA: TGTGCCAGCAGTGAGACAGGGTGGACAGATACGCAGTATTTT. Amino acid sequence: CASSETGWTDTQYF.

This clonotype was counted between two and nine times. This chain uses TRBV15 with TRBJ2-6; D is uncertain. Germline V gene sequence: CDR1 LNHNV, CDR2 YYDKDF (reference sequence). Trimming removed 0 bases at V and 1 base at J, with 10 bases between. This CDR3 spans 17 amino acids. The CDR3 loop reads CATSREKSESGANVLTF. CDR3 nucleotide sequence: TGTGCCACCAGCAGAGAAAAAAGTGAATCTGGGGCCAACGTCCTGACTTTC.

The chain uses TRBV7-9 and TRBJ2-7; D ambiguous. The CDR3 totals 13 residues. Trimming stripped 2 bases from V and 3 bases from J, with 8 bases between. The germline gives CDR1 SEHNR, CDR2 FQNEAQ (reference sequence). CDR3 coding DNA: TGTGCCAGCAGCTTAAAGGGTTTCTACGAGCAGTACTTC. Its translation: CASSLKGFYEQYF. The full variable domain, in which reference TRBV7-9 and TRBJ2-7 provide the parts outside the CDR3, is DTGVSQNPRHKITKRGQNVTFRCDPISEHNRLYWYRQTLGQGPEFLTYFQNEAQLEKSRLLSDRFSAERPKGSFSTLEIQRTEQGDSAMYLCASSLKGFYEQYFGPGTRLTVT.

This clonotype occurred a few times. The chain uses TRBV7-9 and TRBJ2-7, with D unclear. V was trimmed by 4 bases and J by 5 bases, leaving 6 bases between them. This CDR3 spans 11 amino acids. Per the germline V gene, CDR1 is SEHNR and CDR2 is FQNEAQ (reference sequence). CDR3 residues: CASSSQHEQYF. CDR3 nucleotide sequence: TGTGCCAGCAGCTCCCAACACGAGCAGTACTTC.

Ten or more counts support this clonotype. The chain uses TRBV7-9 and TRBJ2-3, with unresolved D. The CDR3 runs to 15 residues. Per germline, CDR1 SEHNR and CDR2 FQNEAQ (reference sequence). V shed 3 bases and J shed 4 bases, with 14 bases lying between them. Here the CDR3 reads CASSLRPGDPDTQYF. CDR3 sequence (DNA): TGTGCCAGCAGCTTGAGGCCAGGAGACCCAGATACGCAGTATTTT. Full variable domain (missing parts from reference TRBV7-9 and TRBJ2-3): DTGVSQNPRHKITKRGQNVTFRCDPISEHNRLYWYRQTLGQGPEFLTYFQNEAQLEKSRLLSDRFSAERPKGSFSTLEIQRTEQGDSAMYLCASSLRPGDPDTQYFGPGTRLTVL.

This clonotype was found many times. This chain uses TRBV7-2 with TRBJ2-1; D might be TRBD2 (6 bases). Germline V gives CDR1 SGHTA, CDR2 FQGNSA. V gave up 5 bases and J gave up 5 bases, with 22 bases separating them. There are 17 residues in the CDR3. The DNA for the CDR3 is TGTGCCAGCAGCCCCATCGGCGGGGTAGCGGAGGACAATGAGCAGTTCTTC. As protein: CASSPIGGVAEDNEQFF.

Only a few counts were recorded for this clonotype. The J gene is TRBJ1-6, the V gene TRBV7-3; D might be TRBD1 (5 bases). This CDR3 contains 15 residues. Germline CDR1 is SGHTA and CDR2 is FQGTGA. With 5 bases removed from V and 8 bases from J, the gap between germline ends came to 16 bases. The CDR3 coding sequence is TGTGCCAGCAGCGGCGGGACGACGGCCGATTCACCCCTCCACTTT. It specifies CASSGGTTADSPLHF.

This chain links TRBV3-1 with TRBJ2-3, with 9 positions matching TRBD2. CDR1 and CDR2 (germline): LGHDT, YNNKEL (reference sequence). The CDR3 contains 17 residues. The V and J ends lost 10 bases and 2 bases, in that order; junction bases with no gene match: 16. Here the CDR3 reads CATARSGGIFSTDTQYF. In nucleotides, the CDR3 is TGTGCCACCGCGCGCAGCGGGGGGATATTCTCCACAGATACGCAGTATTTT.

The gene calls are TRBV12-3 or TRBV12-4 and TRBJ1-5; tentatively, D is TRBD1 (5 bases). CDR3 length equals 13 residues. The germline V and J ends were trimmed by 6 bases and 6 bases, with 12 bases remaining between them. CDR3 in DNA: TGTGCCAGCAGCCGGGGACTGGGTCAGCCCCAGCATTTT. It yields the protein CASSRGLGQPQHF.

This clonotype appeared a few times. This rearrangement joins TRBV5-6 to TRBJ2-3; the match to TRBD2 covers 11 bases. In germline, CDR1 is SGHDT, CDR2 YYEEEE. CDR3 length equals 17 residues. V dropped 5 bases and J dropped 4; count of bases not matched to a gene: 12. The CDR3 DNA reads TGTGCCAGCAGTTTCGCTTCTAGCGGGGGGCAGCCAGATACGCAGTATTTT. It specifies CASSFASSGGQPDTQYF.

At least ten counts were recorded for this clonotype. The chain has TRBV7-9 and TRBJ2-3, with D perhaps TRBD2 (7 bases). Germline assignment: CDR1 SEHNR and CDR2 FQNEAQ (reference sequence). The CDR3 runs 16 residues. V lost 5 bases and J lost 4, with 19 bases in between. The CDR3 nucleotides are TGTGCCAGCAGCCCGCGGGGGCCCAAAGTCCCAGATACGCAGTATTTT. Its translation: CASSPRGPKVPDTQYF.